What follows are 25 T cell receptor beta chains derived from one specimen sequenced in a study of T-cell memory formation after mild COVID-19. TCRdb used MiXCR to reprocess the 5' RACE reads, holding one entry per CDR3 protein. The top ten hold around 9.2% of the sample, which has 350,000 to 500,000 distinct CDR3 sequences, about 19% seen once. The specimen was PBMCs or a T cell subset sorted from them (not recorded which). Source of these receptors: an adult woman who had mild COVID-19 (a few samples of this study predate the infection). Cell type and time point are not known.

J is TRBJ2-7 and V is TRBV12-3 or TRBV12-4; D possibly corresponds to TRBD1 (5 bases). The CDR3 spans 14 residues. V lost 6 bases and J lost 2, with 14 bases in between. The CDR3: CASSTPGSPYEQYF. CDR3 nucleotide sequence: TGTGCCAGCAGCACCCCAGGGTCACCCTACGAGCAGTACTTC.

The J gene is TRBJ2-7, the V gene TRBV18; 7 bases align to TRBD2. Germline V gene lookup returns CDR1 KGHSH and CDR2 LQKENI. CDR3 length: 14 amino acids. J lost 3 bases, V lost 11 bases, and 13 bases had no gene match. The CDR3 protein is CALLRPGGSYEQYF. CDR3 in DNA: TGTGCCCTACTGAGGCCCGGGGGGAGCTACGAGCAGTACTTC.

This clonotype was observed at least ten times. J is TRBJ1-1 and V is TRBV20-1, with unresolved D. Germline CDR1 and CDR2: DFQATT and SNEGSKA (reference sequence). This CDR3 is 14 amino acids long. V lost 5 bases and J lost 4, with 17 bases in between. The CDR3 loop reads CSARGAYRSTEAFF. The CDR3 bases are TGCAGTGCTCGAGGCGCCTATAGGAGCACTGAAGCTTTCTTT.

This clonotype appeared many times. This chain links TRBV7-3 with TRBJ2-3; 11 nucleotides align to TRBD2. CDR1 is SGHTA and CDR2 is FQGTGA in the germline V gene. After removal of 3 bases from V and 4 bases from J, the junction contained 6 bases not matched to a gene. This CDR3 spans 16 amino acids. The CDR3 loop reads CASSFLAGGPPDTQYF. The CDR3 DNA reads as TGTGCCAGCAGCTTCTTAGCGGGAGGGCCCCCAGATACGCAGTATTTT.

This clonotype was counted between two and nine times. The chain is built from TRBV4-2 and TRBJ1-5; no clear D. The CDR3 consists of 18 residues. The V gene's germline CDR1 is LGHNA and CDR2 YNFKEQ. Trimming left V 0 bases short and J 5 bases short, with 20 bases between. The CDR3 coding sequence is TGTGCCAGCAGCCAAGAGCCCCTAATAGCCAGACCCTATCAGCCCCAGCATTTT. It specifies CASSQEPLIARPYQPQHF.

This clonotype was picked up a small number of times. The chain is built from TRBV20-1 and TRBJ1-5; the match to TRBD1 covers 7 bases. The length of the CDR3 is 14 residues. Germline V gene lookup returns CDR1 DFQATT and CDR2 SNEGSKA (reference sequence). V dropped 3 bases and J dropped 6; count of bases not matched to a gene: 8. CDR3 amino acids: CSARGTGDSQPQHF. The CDR3 region has the DNA TGCAGTGCTAGGGGAACAGGGGACTCTCAGCCCCAGCATTTT.

The chain recombines TRBV9 with TRBJ2-3, with unresolved D. Trimming removed 0 bases at V and 5 bases at J, with 7 bases between. CDR3 length: 13 amino acids. The V gene's germline CDR1 is SGDLS and CDR2 YYNGEE. DNA for the CDR3: TGTGCCAGCAGCGTAGGAGGCATAGATACGCAGTATTTT. Protein sequence: CASSVGGIDTQYF.

This clonotype showed up just a few times. CDR3 DNA sequence: TGCAGCGTTGAAGTAAGCGCAGGGTCGTATGGCTACACCTTC. Translating gives CSVEVSAGSYGYTF. The chain employs TRBV29-1 and TRBJ1-2, with D possibly matching TRBD1 (5 bases). The V and J ends lost 1 base and 5 bases respectively, with 14 bases between them. CDR3 length equals 14 residues. Per the germline V gene, CDR1 is SQVTM and CDR2 is ANQGSEA.

The chain combines TRBV4-2 with TRBJ2-7; D call uncertain. This CDR3 is 14 amino acids long. The ends were cut back, 0 bases at V and 2 bases at J, with 8 bases in the middle. Germline CDR1 is LGHNA and CDR2 is YNFKEQ. CDR3 loop: CASSQDRQTYEQYF. The DNA of the CDR3 is TGTGCCAGCAGCCAAGATCGACAAACCTACGAGCAGTACTTC.

This clonotype has more than one count but fewer than ten. V gene TRBV24-1 combines with J gene TRBJ2-7; D is tentatively TRBD1 or TRBD2 (7 bases each). V was clipped by 3 bases and J by 3 bases, with 20 bases between them. There are 17 residues in the CDR3. Germline V gene sequence: CDR1 KGHDR, CDR2 SFDVKD. The CDR3 nucleotides read TGTGCCACCAGTGATGCCAGGGGGGGCAGTTCCTACTACGAGCAGTACTTC. This sequence encodes CATSDARGGSSYYEQYF.

This clonotype was seen a handful of times. The chain uses TRBV9 and TRBJ2-5; TRBD1 aligns across 9 bases. This CDR3 is built from 15 residues. The germline V gene encodes CDR1 SGDLS and CDR2 YYNGEE. With 2 bases clipped from V and 6 bases from J, the junction kept 8 bases outside the gene matches. CDR3 DNA: TGTGCCAGCAGCGTGGGACAGGGTAGAATGAAGACCCAGTACTTC. It is translated as CASSVGQGRMKTQYF.

This chain links TRBV12-3 or TRBV12-4 with TRBJ2-2, with D perhaps matching TRBD2 (6 bases). V shed 4 bases and J shed 1 base, with 10 bases lying between them. The CDR3 sequence is 15 residues long. The CDR3 region is CASSSGLQNTGELFF. The CDR3 nucleotides are TGTGCCAGCAGTTCGGGACTCCAGAACACCGGGGAGCTGTTTTTT.

The chain has TRBV7-8 and TRBJ2-3, with TRBD2 matching 8 bases. The germline V gene encodes CDR1 SGHVS and CDR2 FQNEAQ. J gave up 0 bases and V 4 bases, and 6 bases lay outside the gene matches. The CDR3 runs to 16 residues. CDR3 in DNA: TGTGCCAGCAGCTGGAGTAGCGGGATGAGCACAGATACGCAGTATTTT. Its translation: CASSWSSGMSTDTQYF.

This sequence joins TRBV5-1 and TRBJ2-5, with D possibly TRBD2 on 5 matching bases. The CDR3 loop spans 12 amino acids. Trimming took 4 bases from V and 11 from J, leaving 15 bases between them. The germline gives CDR1 SGHRS, CDR2 YFSETQ. CDR3 residues: CASSQQLGFQYF. CDR3 nucleotides: TGCGCCAGCAGCCAGCAACTAGGATTTCAGTACTTC.

The J gene is TRBJ1-3, the V gene TRBV5-1, with D unclear. The CDR3 runs 13 residues. With 4 bases removed from V and 0 bases from J, the gap between germline ends came to 5 bases. CDR1 and CDR2 from the germline V gene are SGHRS and YFSETQ. CDR3 amino acids: CASSTDSGNTIYF. Here the CDR3 DNA reads TGCGCCAGCAGCACCGACTCTGGAAACACCATATATTTT. Full variable domain (outside the CDR3, taken from reference TRBV5-1 and TRBJ1-3): KAGVTQTPRYLIKTRGQQVTLSCSPISGHRSVSWYQQTPGQGLQFLFEYFSETQRNKGNFPGRFSGRQFSNSRSEMNVSTLELGDSALYLCASSTDSGNTIYFGEGSWLTVV.

This clonotype was counted between two and nine times. This rearrangement joins TRBV29-1 to TRBJ2-6; TRBD1 might be the D (6 bases). Germline lookup yields CDR1 SQVTM and CDR2 ANQGSEA. Trimming shortened V by 4 bases and J by 0 bases, and 10 bases separated the two germline ends. The CDR3 spans 15 residues. CDR3 sequence (DNA): TGCAGCGTTGCTCAGGGGAGCTCTGGGGCCAACGTCCTGACTTTC. Its protein is CSVAQGSSGANVLTF.

The chain is built from TRBV18 and TRBJ2-5, with D unresolved. Germline CDR1 KGHSH, CDR2 LQKENI. V was cut by 5 bases and J by 0 bases, with 10 bases left in between. The CDR3 runs 14 residues. The chain's CDR3 is CASSFTNDQETQYF. The CDR3 nucleotides are TGTGCCAGCTCATTTACGAATGACCAAGAGACCCAGTACTTC.

The chain joins TRBV30 to TRBJ2-2; TRBD1 agrees at 7 bases. V shed 3 bases, J shed 6 bases, and the junction held 10 bases outside the gene matches. The germline gives CDR1 GTSNPN, CDR2 SVGIG (reference sequence). CDR3 length equals 15 residues. CDR3 coding DNA: TGTGCCTGGAGCTATGGGACAGACACGTCCGGGGAGCTGTTTTTT. Translating it yields CAWSYGTDTSGELFF. Variable domain in full (rest from reference TRBV30 and TRBJ2-2): SQTIHQWPATLVQPVGSPLSLECTVEGTSNPNLYWYRQAAGRGLQLLFYSVGIGQISSEVPQNLSASRPQDRQFILSSKKLLLSDSGFYLCAWSYGTDTSGELFFGEGSRLTVL.

This clonotype has more than one count but fewer than ten. The chain employs TRBV7-8 and TRBJ2-7, with TRBD1 identical over 7 bases. The CDR3 is made up of 13 amino acids. The V gene end was trimmed by 7 bases and the J gene end by 3 bases; junction bases not matched to a gene: 6. The germline V gene encodes CDR1 SGHVS and CDR2 FQNEAQ. CDR3 amino acids: CASMNRGGYEQYF. In nucleotides, the CDR3 is TGTGCCAGCATGAACAGGGGTGGCTACGAGCAGTACTTC.

The rearrangement uses TRBV13 and TRBJ2-7, with 10 bases aligning to TRBD2. The CDR3 contains 13 residues. J lost 7 bases, V lost 5 bases, and 5 bases had no gene match. Germline V CDR1 and CDR2: PRHDT, FYEKMQ (reference sequence). The CDR3 loop reads CASSLAGDREQYF. CDR3 nucleotide sequence: TGTGCCAGCAGCCTAGCGGGAGACCGGGAGCAGTACTTC.

The chain joins TRBV6-5 to TRBJ1-2; 10 bases agree with TRBD1. The CDR3 spans 13 residues. Germline V gives CDR1 MNHEY, CDR2 SVGAGI. Trimming removed 6 bases from V and 6 bases from J; junction bases left unmatched: 4. CDR3 DNA: TGTGCCAGCAGATCCGACAGGGGGCATGGCTACACCTTC. Translation gives CASRSDRGHGYTF.

V gene TRBV18 combines with J gene TRBJ2-3, with 7 nucleotides matching TRBD1. The CDR3 runs 16 residues. V shed 3 bases, J shed 1 base, and the junction held 7 bases outside the gene matches. The V gene's germline CDR1 is KGHSH and CDR2 LQKENI. CDR3 sequence: CASSPPVGTGTDTQYF. As DNA, the CDR3 is TGTGCCAGCTCACCTCCGGTAGGGACAGGCACAGATACGCAGTATTTT.

A few counts support this clonotype. The CDR3 sequence: CASSFRTSVNEQFF. CDR3 nucleotides: TGTGCCAGCAGTTTTCGGACTAGCGTCAATGAGCAGTTCTTC. The chain recombines TRBV12-3 or TRBV12-4 with TRBJ2-1; 9 bases fit TRBD2. The CDR3 is 14 amino acids. Trimming at V came to 3 bases and at J to 6 bases, leaving 3 bases not matched to a gene.

This clonotype was observed a few times. V gene TRBV12-3 or TRBV12-4 combines with J gene TRBJ1-1; D might be TRBD1 (6 bases). CDR3 size: 11 residues. The V and J ends lost 9 bases and 10 bases respectively, with 15 bases between them. CDR3 in amino acids: CARTQGLTAFF. The CDR3 DNA follows: TGTGCCAGAACTCAGGGGCTGACAGCTTTCTTT.

This clonotype appeared a few times. The CDR3 reads CASSQSGGSPYNEQFF. In DNA, the CDR3 is TGCGCCAGCAGTCAATCGGGAGGGTCTCCCTACAATGAGCAGTTCTTC. This chain connects TRBV23-1 to TRBJ2-1; 7 nucleotides agree with TRBD2. TRBV23-1 is classed as an ORF, of uncertain function. The CDR3 is made up of 16 amino acids. Unmatched junction bases numbered 4, after V lost 0 bases and J lost 2 bases.